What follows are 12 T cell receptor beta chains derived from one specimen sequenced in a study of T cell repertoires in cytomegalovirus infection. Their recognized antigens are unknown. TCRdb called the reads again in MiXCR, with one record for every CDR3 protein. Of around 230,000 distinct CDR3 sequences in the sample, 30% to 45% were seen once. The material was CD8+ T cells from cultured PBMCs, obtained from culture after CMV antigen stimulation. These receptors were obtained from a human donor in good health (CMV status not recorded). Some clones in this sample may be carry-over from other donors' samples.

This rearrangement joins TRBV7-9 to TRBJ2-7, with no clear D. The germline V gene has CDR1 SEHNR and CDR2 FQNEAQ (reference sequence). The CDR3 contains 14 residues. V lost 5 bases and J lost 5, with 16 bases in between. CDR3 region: CASSPSSPGHEQYF. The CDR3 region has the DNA TGTGCCAGCAGCCCCTCTTCCCCTGGGCACGAGCAGTACTTC. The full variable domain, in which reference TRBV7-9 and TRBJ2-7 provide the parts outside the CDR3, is DTGVSQNPRHKITKRGQNVTFRCDPISEHNRLYWYRQTLGQGPEFLTYFQNEAQLEKSRLLSDRFSAERPKGSFSTLEIQRTEQGDSAMYLCASSPSSPGHEQYFGPGTRLTVT.

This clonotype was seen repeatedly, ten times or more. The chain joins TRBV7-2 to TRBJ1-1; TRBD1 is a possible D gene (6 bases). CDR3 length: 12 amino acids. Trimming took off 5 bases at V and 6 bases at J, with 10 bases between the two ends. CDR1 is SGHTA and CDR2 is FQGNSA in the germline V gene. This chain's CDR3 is CASSRNRAEAFF. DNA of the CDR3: TGTGCCAGCAGCCGTAACAGGGCTGAAGCTTTCTTT.

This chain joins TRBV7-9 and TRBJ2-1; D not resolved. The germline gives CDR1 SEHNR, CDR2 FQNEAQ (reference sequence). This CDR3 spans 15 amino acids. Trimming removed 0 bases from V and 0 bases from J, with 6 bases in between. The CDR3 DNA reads TGTGCCAGCAGCTTAGCGCCGGTCTCCTACAATGAGCAGTTCTTC. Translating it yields CASSLAPVSYNEQFF.

This CDR3 is CASSRSSNQPQHF. The CDR3 DNA sequence: TGTGCCAGCTCCCGGTCCAGCAATCAGCCCCAGCATTTT. The chain joins TRBV7-6 to TRBJ1-5; D not resolved. Between the trimmed V and J ends, which lost 8 bases and 1 base, there was a span of 9 bases. The CDR3 has 13 residues. Germline assignment: CDR1 SGHVS and CDR2 FNYEAQ. The full variable domain, with the rest looked up from reference TRBV7-6 and TRBJ1-5, is GAGVSQSPRYKVTKRGQDVALRCDPISGHVSLYWYRQALGQGPEFLTYFNYEAQQDKSGLPNDRFSAERPEGSISTLTIQRTEQRDSAMYRCASSRSSNQPQHFGDGTRLSIL.

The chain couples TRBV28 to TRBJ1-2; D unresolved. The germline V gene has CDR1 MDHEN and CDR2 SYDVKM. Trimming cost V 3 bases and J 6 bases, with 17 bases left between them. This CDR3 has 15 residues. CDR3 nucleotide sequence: TGTGCCAGCAGTTTCCCTCTGACCGAACATAATGGCTACACCTTC. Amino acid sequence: CASSFPLTEHNGYTF.

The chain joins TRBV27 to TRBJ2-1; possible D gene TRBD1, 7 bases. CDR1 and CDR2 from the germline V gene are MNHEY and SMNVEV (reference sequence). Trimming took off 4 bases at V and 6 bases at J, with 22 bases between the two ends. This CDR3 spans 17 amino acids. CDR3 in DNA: TGTGCCAGCAGTTGGCGGGATGCCAGGGGGGATATCAATGAGCAGTTCTTC. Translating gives CASSWRDARGDINEQFF.

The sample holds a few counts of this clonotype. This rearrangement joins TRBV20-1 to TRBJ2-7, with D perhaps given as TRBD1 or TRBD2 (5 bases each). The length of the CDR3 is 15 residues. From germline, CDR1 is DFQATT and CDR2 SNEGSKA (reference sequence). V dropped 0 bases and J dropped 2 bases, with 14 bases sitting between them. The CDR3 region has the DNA TGCAGTGCTAGAGATGGGGAGACAGCAGCCTACGAGCAGTACTTC. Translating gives CSARDGETAAYEQYF.

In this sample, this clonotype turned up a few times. The CDR3 sequence: CASRGAGGFLDTQYF. CDR3 nucleotide sequence: TGTGCCAGCCGGGGGGCAGGGGGATTTTTAGATACGCAGTATTTT. The chain has TRBV7-8 and TRBJ2-3; D possibly uses TRBD1 or TRBD2 (7 bases each). V was cut by 8 bases and J by 5 bases, with 20 bases left in between. CDR1 SGHVS and CDR2 FQNEAQ come from the germline V gene. This CDR3 has 15 residues.

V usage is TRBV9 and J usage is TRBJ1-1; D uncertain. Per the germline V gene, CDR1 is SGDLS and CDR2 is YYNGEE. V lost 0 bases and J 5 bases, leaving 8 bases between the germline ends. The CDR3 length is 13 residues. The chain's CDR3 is CASSVELGTEAFF. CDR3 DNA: TGTGCCAGCAGCGTAGAGTTGGGGACTGAAGCTTTCTTT.

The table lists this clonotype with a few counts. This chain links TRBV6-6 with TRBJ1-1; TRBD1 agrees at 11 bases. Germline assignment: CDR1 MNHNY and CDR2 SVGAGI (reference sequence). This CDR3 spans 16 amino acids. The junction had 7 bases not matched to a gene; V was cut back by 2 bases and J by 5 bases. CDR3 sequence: CASSYPLDRGQTEAFF. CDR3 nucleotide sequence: TGTGCCAGCAGTTACCCGTTGGACAGGGGGCAGACTGAAGCTTTCTTT.

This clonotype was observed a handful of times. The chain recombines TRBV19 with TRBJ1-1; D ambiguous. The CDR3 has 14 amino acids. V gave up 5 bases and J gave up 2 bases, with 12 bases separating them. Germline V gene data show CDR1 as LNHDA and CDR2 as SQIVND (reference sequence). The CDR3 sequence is CASSFSTLNTEAFF. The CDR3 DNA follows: TGTGCCAGTAGTTTCTCGACCCTTAACACTGAAGCTTTCTTT.

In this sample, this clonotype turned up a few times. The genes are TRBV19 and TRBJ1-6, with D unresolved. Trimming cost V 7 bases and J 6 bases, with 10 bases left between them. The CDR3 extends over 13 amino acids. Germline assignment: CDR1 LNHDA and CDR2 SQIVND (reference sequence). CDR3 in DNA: TGTGCCAGTAATGGGCGGACTAATTCACCCCTCCACTTT. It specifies CASNGRTNSPLHF.